A single sample gave rise to the 11 T cell receptor beta chains below, sequenced in a study of cytomegalovirus exposure and HLA in healthy donors. TCRdb's table, derived via immunoSEQ multiplex PCR, lists solely in-frame clones and lacks some. The sample comprises around 52,000 clones, just over 90% of which are singletons, and under 7% rests with the top ten. Input material: PBMCs. All receptors come from a woman aged 18-30 years in good health and CMV-seronegative.

The chain uses TRBV9 and TRBJ2-3; D is perhaps TRBD2 (5 bases). The CDR3 is made up of 16 amino acids. V dropped 4 bases and J dropped 6 bases, with 21 bases sitting between them. In germline, CDR1 is SGDLS, CDR2 YYNGEE. This chain's CDR3 is CASSPGGSGYSDTQYF. The CDR3 DNA is TGTGCCAGCAGCCCAGGAGGTTCGGGGTATTCCGATACGCAGTATTTT.

This chain joins TRBV6-1 and TRBJ1-5; a weak D match, TRBD1 (5 bases). Germline lookup yields CDR1 MNHNS and CDR2 SASEGT. Trimming removed 3 bases from V and 5 bases from J, with 11 bases in between. The CDR3 is 14 amino acids. CDR3 DNA sequence: TGTGCCAGCAGTGATTGGACCAGGGATCAGCCCCAGCATTTT. As protein: CASSDWTRDQPQHF.

The V call is TRBV2, the J call TRBJ2-5, with D possibly TRBD2 on 6 matching bases. Trimming left V 4 bases short and J 1 base short, with 7 bases between. This CDR3 comprises 13 residues. CDR1 is SNHLY and CDR2 is FYNNEI in the germline V gene. For the CDR3, the DNA is TGTGCCAGCAGTGTGGAGGGCCAAGAGACCCAGTACTTC. It translates to CASSVEGQETQYF.

The rearrangement links TRBV25-1 to TRBJ2-1, with 12 bases aligning to TRBD2. The CDR3 sequence is 15 residues long. Germline CDR1 MGHDK, CDR2 SYGVNS. The J segment lost 6 bases and the V segment lost 7 bases, leaving 7 bases of the junction unmatched. CDR3 amino acids: CASIEPGLAGNEQFF. The DNA of the CDR3 is TGTGCCAGCATTGAGCCGGGACTAGCGGGCAATGAGCAGTTCTTC.

This chain uses TRBV9 with TRBJ2-2; no clear D. The germline CDR1 and CDR2 sequences are SGDLS and YYNGEE. CDR3 length equals 14 residues. Trimming shortened V by 0 bases and J by 3 bases, and 6 bases separated the two germline ends. For the CDR3, the DNA is TGTGCCAGCAGCGTAGCAACAGACACCGGGGAGCTGTTTTTT. It specifies CASSVATDTGELFF. The complete variable domain, with remaining parts taken from reference TRBV9 and TRBJ2-2, reads DSGVTQTPKHLITATGQRVTLRCSPRSGDLSVYWYQQSLDQGLQFLIQYYNGEERAKGNILERFSAQQFPDLHSELNLSSLELGDSALYFCASSVATDTGELFFGEGSRLTVL.

The chain is built from TRBV29-1 and TRBJ2-5; TRBD2 matches 9 bases. J gave up 4 bases and V 5 bases, and 8 bases lay outside the gene matches. The CDR3 contains 14 residues. Per germline, CDR1 SQVTM and CDR2 ANQGSEA. As DNA, the CDR3 is TGCAGCGTTACGCTAGCGGGACCAGGAGAGACCCAGTACTTC. Translated: CSVTLAGPGETQYF.

The chain links TRBV4-3 to TRBJ2-3, with TRBD2 matching 13 bases. This CDR3 spans 17 amino acids. V was pared by 2 bases and J by 4 bases, with 6 bases of the junction left unmatched. The germline V gene encodes CDR1 LGHNA and CDR2 YSLEER. CDR3 region: CASSQWTSGSSADTQYF. CDR3 nucleotide sequence: TGCGCCAGCAGCCAATGGACTAGCGGGAGTTCGGCAGATACGCAGTATTTT.

The gene calls are TRBV6-1 and TRBJ1-5, with TRBD1 as a possible D gene (6 bases). The CDR3 runs to 19 residues. CDR1 MNHNS and CDR2 SASEGT come from the germline V gene. V lost 2 bases to trimming and J lost 1 base, with 21 bases between them. The CDR3 DNA follows: TGTGCCAGCAGTGAATGGGGGGGGGCGAGGGTGGGGAGCAATCAGCCCCAGCATTTT. This encodes CASSEWGGARVGSNQPQHF.

The chain combines TRBV5-6 with TRBJ2-2; D is possibly TRBD1 (6 bases). V lost 3 bases, J lost 1 base, and 13 bases lay in between. The V gene's germline CDR1 is SGHDT and CDR2 YYEEEE. This CDR3 is built from 16 residues. CDR3 region: CASSSGTPRNTGELFF. The DNA of the CDR3 is TGTGCCAGCAGCTCGGGGACACCTCGGAACACCGGGGAGCTGTTTTTT.

The chain is built from TRBV11-2 and TRBJ1-5; D ambiguous. From germline, CDR1 is SGHAT and CDR2 FQNNGV. Trimming stripped 1 base from V and 0 bases from J, with 7 bases between. The CDR3 sequence is 15 residues long. CDR3 sequence reads: CASSLGPYSNQPQHF. CDR3 in DNA: TGTGCCAGCAGCTTAGGGCCTTATAGCAATCAGCCCCAGCATTTT.

The gene calls are TRBV5-1 and TRBJ2-3; possible D gene TRBD1, 5 bases. In germline, CDR1 is SGHRS, CDR2 YFSETQ. The CDR3 length is 16 residues. V lost 2 bases and J 1 base, leaving 14 bases between the germline ends. The CDR3 loop is CASSFGHRQGTDTQYF. DNA for the CDR3: TGCGCCAGCAGCTTTGGCCACAGGCAGGGCACAGATACGCAGTATTTT.